Listed below are T cell receptor beta chains from one sample, sequenced in a study of T cells in Graves' hyperthyroidism and ophthalmopathy. TCRdb itself ran the multiplex PCR reads through MiXCR, one entry per CDR3 protein. The data hold hundreds of thousands of distinct CDR3 sequences, with around 15% observed a single time. The sequencing input was blood. These receptors were collected from a woman between 18 and 29 years old with Graves' hyperthyroidism. The CDR3 runs from the conserved cysteine through the conserved F or W. Each record gives: D gene, clone size, J gene, V gene, CDR3 protein, CDR3 DNA. A D gene is named only where the DNA matches it firmly. Size tells how often a clone was seen (once, few, many) or the class of an expanded clone, and some rows leave it out.

D: TRBD2; size: many; J: TRBJ2-4; V: TRBV9; CDR3: CASSGRESLNIQYF; DNA: TGTGCCAGCAGCGGGCGGGAGAGCCTAAACATTCAGTACTTC
D: NA; size: many; J: TRBJ2-7; V: TRBV28; CDR3: CASSAFRLRSYEQYF; DNA: TGTGCCAGCAGCGCCTTTAGGTTACGCTCCTACGAGCAGTACTTC
D: TRBD1; size: few; J: TRBJ2-3; V: TRBV14; CDR3: CASSQQDRGCTDTQYF; DNA: TGTGCCAGCAGCCAACAGGACAGGGGTTGCACAGATACGCAGTATTTT
D: TRBD1; size: few; J: TRBJ1-1; V: TRBV19; CDR3: CASSETGGRTEAFF; DNA: TGTGCCAGTAGTGAAACAGGGGGACGAACTGAAGCTTTCTTT
D: TRBD2; size: many; J: TRBJ2-7; V: TRBV6-2/TRBV6-3; CDR3: CASSWGGLDYEQYF; DNA: TGTGCCAGCAGTTGGGGCGGACTAGACTACGAGCAGTACTTC
D: NA; size: NA; J: TRBJ1-5; V: TRBV4-1; CDR3: CASSQLLANQPQHF; DNA: TGCGCCAGCAGCCAACTATTGGCCAATCAGCCCCAGCATTTT
D: NA; size: many; J: TRBJ2-3; V: TRBV4-1; CDR3: CASSQLSGTSTDTQYF; DNA: TGCGCCAGCAGCCAACTTAGCGGTACTAGCACAGATACGCAGTATTTT
D: NA; size: many; J: TRBJ1-1; V: TRBV7-9; CDR3: CASSPVRGSYTEAFF; DNA: TGTGCCAGCAGCCCGGTCAGGGGTTCGTACACTGAAGCTTTCTTT
D: NA; size: many; J: TRBJ1-2; V: TRBV19; CDR3: CASSIELNYGYTF; DNA: TGTGCCAGTAGTATCGAGCTGAACTATGGCTACACCTTC
D: TRBD2; size: few; J: TRBJ2-1; V: TRBV30; CDR3: CAGGLESGLVTYNEQFF; DNA: TGTGCCGGGGGACTAGAAAGCGGTTTAGTCACCTACAATGAGCAGTTCTTC
D: NA; size: many; J: TRBJ1-1; V: TRBV19; CDR3: CASSLGTSTEAFF; DNA: TGTGCCAGTAGTCTGGGGACGAGCACTGAAGCTTTCTTT
D: NA; size: NA; J: TRBJ2-1; V: TRBV4-3; CDR3: CASSPFGGGSTYNEQFF; DNA: TGCGCCAGCAGCCCTTTTGGGGGCGGGAGTACCTACAATGAGCAGTTCTTC
D: NA; size: many; J: TRBJ2-3; V: TRBV27; CDR3: CASGGVVSTDTQYF; DNA: TGTGCCAGCGGAGGGGTGGTGAGCACAGATACGCAGTATTTT
D: NA; size: few; J: TRBJ2-3; V: TRBV12-3/TRBV12-4; CDR3: CASGSLRWEPSTDTQYF; DNA: TGTGCCAGCGGCAGCCTACGGTGGGAGCCTAGCACAGATACGCAGTATTTT
D: TRBD1; size: few; J: TRBJ2-7; V: TRBV29-1; CDR3: CSANRGHEQYF; DNA: TGCAGCGCAAACAGGGGCCACGAGCAGTACTTC
D: NA; size: NA; J: TRBJ2-3; V: TRBV5-5; CDR3: CASSSKDPGPRGTQYF; DNA: TGTGCCAGCAGCTCCAAGGACCCCGGCCCACGTGGTACGCAGTATTTT
D: NA; size: NA; J: TRBJ1-1; V: TRBV29-1; CDR3: CSVEDGRSASKQGEAFF; DNA: TGCAGCGTTGAAGATGGGAGGAGTGCCTCGAAACAGGGTGAAGCTTTCTTT
D: NA; size: few; J: TRBJ2-6; V: TRBV27; CDR3: CASSREGTLGANVLTF; DNA: TGTGCCAGCAGTCGGGAAGGAACCCTCGGAGCCAACGTCCTGACTTTC
D: NA; size: NA; J: TRBJ1-5; V: TRBV28; CDR3: CASSMAGVGQPQHF; DNA: TGTGCCAGCAGTATGGCGGGGGTGGGTCAGCCCCAGCATTTT
D: TRBD1; size: many; J: TRBJ1-2; V: TRBV2; CDR3: CASSGQEPIYYGYTF; DNA: TGTGCCAGCAGCGGACAGGAGCCTATCTACTATGGCTACACCTTC
D: NA; size: few; J: TRBJ1-6; V: TRBV10-3; CDR3: CAVSRGTENSPLHF; DNA: TGTGCCGTTAGTCGGGGGACTGAGAATTCACCCCTCCACTTT
D: TRBD2; size: few; J: TRBJ2-1; V: TRBV10-1; CDR3: CASSDSGRDEQFF; DNA: TGCGCCAGCAGTGATAGCGGGAGGGATGAGCAGTTCTTC
D: NA; size: NA; J: TRBJ2-1; V: TRBV19; CDR3: CASSISPGNEQFF; DNA: TGTGCCAGCAGTATAAGCCCCGGGAATGAGCAGTTCTTC
D: TRBD1; size: few; J: TRBJ2-5; V: TRBV3-1; CDR3: CASSQADRGLETQYF; DNA: TGTGCCAGCAGCCAAGCCGACAGGGGACTGGAGACCCAGTACTTC
D: NA; size: many; J: TRBJ1-5; V: TRBV6-1; CDR3: CASSVALYSNQPQHF; DNA: TGTGCCAGCAGTGTTGCGCTTTATAGCAATCAGCCCCAGCATTTT
D: NA; size: NA; J: TRBJ1-1; V: TRBV30; CDR3: CALEGGKNTEAFF; DNA: TGTGCCCTGGAGGGGGGGAAGAACACTGAAGCTTTCTTT
D: NA; size: many; J: TRBJ2-7; V: TRBV11-2; CDR3: CASSLGAAYEQYF; DNA: TGTGCCAGCAGCTTAGGGGCGGCCTACGAGCAGTACTTC
D: NA; size: NA; J: TRBJ2-4; V: TRBV5-4; CDR3: CASSLYGAGNIQYF; DNA: TGTGCCAGCAGCTTGTATGGGGCAGGAAACATTCAGTACTTC
D: NA; size: many; J: TRBJ2-7; V: TRBV20-1; CDR3: CSAEKSPSYEQYF; DNA: TGCAGTGCTGAAAAATCCCCCTCCTACGAGCAGTACTTC
D: TRBD2; size: NA; J: TRBJ2-3; V: TRBV7-9; CDR3: CASSSASGGTDTQYF; DNA: TGTGCCAGCAGCTCAGCTAGCGGGGGCACAGATACGCAGTATTTT
D: TRBD1; size: few; J: TRBJ2-7; V: TRBV28; CDR3: CASTGGIYEQYF; DNA: TGTGCCAGTACAGGGGGCATCTACGAGCAGTACTTC
D: NA; size: NA; J: TRBJ2-2; V: TRBV20-1; CDR3: CSARDRYPNTGELFF; DNA: TGCAGTGCTAGAGACCGGTATCCGAACACCGGGGAGCTGTTTTTT